A selection of T cell receptor beta chains follows, all from one sample in a study of OX40 agonist ivuxolimab in advanced cancers. TCRdb keeps only in-frame clones here, not all; method: immunoSEQ multiplex PCR. The data hold fewer than 12,000 clones, with 79% observed a single time. The sample in question was CD4+ or CD8+ T cells sorted from blood, obtained in a trial of the OX40 agonist ivuxolimab. Source of these receptors: an adult with an advanced solid tumor such as melanoma, head and neck, liver or kidney cancer. Each CDR3 is given with its conserved first and last residue. The order of the fields is CDR3 DNA, CDR3 protein, J gene, D gene, clone size, CDR3 length, V gene. D genes are given only for firm matches. Part of the rows lack a size; the others show once, few, many or a class for expanded clones.

cdr3_nt: TGTGCCAGCAGTCTCAACGGACCGAGTTACGAGCAGTACTTC
cdr3_aa: CASSLNGPSYEQYF
j_call: TRBJ2-7
d_call: NA
clone_size: NA
cdr3_length: 14
v_call: TRBV27

cdr3_nt: TGTGCCAGCAGTTTAAACAGTCTCACGGGCTCCTATAATTCACCCCTCCACTTT
cdr3_aa: CASSLNSLTGSYNSPLHF
j_call: TRBJ1-6
d_call: NA
clone_size: NA
cdr3_length: 18
v_call: TRBV27

cdr3_nt: TGTGCCAGCAGCCCCCTGACAGGGGGCTACGAGCAGTACTTC
cdr3_aa: CASSPLTGGYEQYF
j_call: TRBJ2-7
d_call: TRBD1
clone_size: once
cdr3_length: 14
v_call: TRBV5-4

cdr3_nt: TGTGCCTGGGGACTAGCGGCCTACAATGAGCAGTTCTTC
cdr3_aa: CAWGLAAYNEQFF
j_call: TRBJ2-1
d_call: TRBD2
clone_size: NA
cdr3_length: 13
v_call: TRBV30

cdr3_nt: TGTGCCAGCAGGGTCGGACTAGCGGGGGGCGAGCAGTACTTC
cdr3_aa: CASRVGLAGGEQYF
j_call: TRBJ2-7
d_call: TRBD2
clone_size: NA
cdr3_length: 14
v_call: TRBV9

cdr3_nt: TGTGCCAGCAGCTATGACGTAGGCCCCACTGAAGCTTTCTTT
cdr3_aa: CASSYDVGPTEAFF
j_call: TRBJ1-1
d_call: NA
clone_size: NA
cdr3_length: 14
v_call: TRBV7-2

cdr3_nt: TGTGCCAGCAGTTCAACTGAGACTTACGAGCAGTACTTC
cdr3_aa: CASSSTETYEQYF
j_call: TRBJ2-7
d_call: NA
clone_size: NA
cdr3_length: 13
v_call: TRBV28

cdr3_nt: TGTGCCAGCAGTTTGGGGGGAGAGACTGAAGCTTTCTTT
cdr3_aa: CASSLGGETEAFF
j_call: TRBJ1-1
d_call: NA
clone_size: NA
cdr3_length: 13
v_call: TRBV27

cdr3_nt: TGTGCCAGCAGTCGTAGCGGGGGAGACTACAATGAGCAGTTCTTC
cdr3_aa: CASSRSGGDYNEQFF
j_call: TRBJ2-1
d_call: TRBD2
clone_size: NA
cdr3_length: 15
v_call: TRBV7-3

cdr3_nt: TGTGCCAGCAGCCCTGTAACTGGGACAGGGAACTATGGCTACACCTTC
cdr3_aa: CASSPVTGTGNYGYTF
j_call: TRBJ1-2
d_call: TRBD1
clone_size: NA
cdr3_length: 16
v_call: TRBV5-4

cdr3_nt: TGTGCCTGGTCCGGCAGGGATTACAATGAGCAGTTCTTC
cdr3_aa: CAWSGRDYNEQFF
j_call: TRBJ2-1
d_call: NA
clone_size: once
cdr3_length: 13
v_call: TRBV30

cdr3_nt: TGTGCCAGCAGCTTATGGGCGGGGCCCGGAGGGGATGAGCAGTTCTTC
cdr3_aa: CASSLWAGPGGDEQFF
j_call: TRBJ2-1
d_call: NA
clone_size: NA
cdr3_length: 16
v_call: TRBV11-3

cdr3_nt: TGTGCCAGTAGTGCCACAGGTAGCTCCTACAATGAGCAGTTCTTC
cdr3_aa: CASSATGSSYNEQFF
j_call: TRBJ2-1
d_call: NA
clone_size: NA
cdr3_length: 15
v_call: TRBV19

cdr3_nt: TGTGCCAGCAGCCTGCTCCGGGACAGTTATGGCTACACCTTC
cdr3_aa: CASSLLRDSYGYTF
j_call: TRBJ1-2
d_call: TRBD1
clone_size: NA
cdr3_length: 14
v_call: TRBV7-2

cdr3_nt: TGTGCCAGCAGCGACGTTACCGGGACAGGGTACTATGGCTACACCTTC
cdr3_aa: CASSDVTGTGYYGYTF
j_call: TRBJ1-2
d_call: TRBD1
clone_size: NA
cdr3_length: 16
v_call: TRBV11-3

cdr3_nt: TGTGCCAGCAGTTACTCCTCAGGCGGAAAACTGTTTTTT
cdr3_aa: CASSYSSGGKLFF
j_call: TRBJ1-4
d_call: NA
clone_size: NA
cdr3_length: 13
v_call: TRBV6-5

cdr3_nt: TGTGCCAGCAGTGTACGGGAAGGGACTAGCGGGGGGGACACAGATACGCAGTATTTT
cdr3_aa: CASSVREGTSGGDTDTQYF
j_call: TRBJ2-3
d_call: TRBD2
clone_size: NA
cdr3_length: 19
v_call: TRBV2

cdr3_nt: TGTGCCAGCAGCACCCTTTCAAGAGAAGACACAGATACGCAGTATTTT
cdr3_aa: CASSTLSREDTDTQYF
j_call: TRBJ2-3
d_call: NA
clone_size: NA
cdr3_length: 16
v_call: TRBV2

cdr3_nt: TGCGCCAGCAGCCCCGGACAGGGAGCAGATACGCAGTATTTT
cdr3_aa: CASSPGQGADTQYF
j_call: TRBJ2-3
d_call: TRBD1
clone_size: NA
cdr3_length: 14
v_call: TRBV4-1

cdr3_nt: TGTGCCAGCAGCGCCCGCTCCCAATCACCCCTCCACTTT
cdr3_aa: CASSARSQSPLHF
j_call: TRBJ1-6
d_call: NA
clone_size: NA
cdr3_length: 13
v_call: TRBV9

cdr3_nt: TGTGCCAGCTCAAGGGAGTACTCCTACGAGCAGTACTTC
cdr3_aa: CASSREYSYEQYF
j_call: TRBJ2-7
d_call: NA
clone_size: NA
cdr3_length: 13
v_call: TRBV18

cdr3_nt: TGTGCCAGCAGCAAGGGACATCGCAATCAGCCCCAGCATTTT
cdr3_aa: CASSKGHRNQPQHF
j_call: TRBJ1-5
d_call: NA
clone_size: NA
cdr3_length: 14
v_call: TRBV9

cdr3_nt: TGCGCCAGCAGCTTGGGCGGGAGTGCGGGTGAAAAACTGTTTTTT
cdr3_aa: CASSLGGSAGEKLFF
j_call: TRBJ1-4
d_call: NA
clone_size: NA
cdr3_length: 15
v_call: TRBV5-1

cdr3_nt: TGTGCCAGCAGTTTAGTAGGGGCAGAGGAGCAGTTCTTC
cdr3_aa: CASSLVGAEEQFF
j_call: TRBJ2-1
d_call: NA
clone_size: NA
cdr3_length: 13
v_call: TRBV27

cdr3_nt: TGCAGCGTTCGACATGCGGGAGCCTACGAGCAGTACTTC
cdr3_aa: CSVRHAGAYEQYF
j_call: TRBJ2-7
d_call: TRBD2
clone_size: NA
cdr3_length: 13
v_call: TRBV29-1

cdr3_nt: TGCGCCAGCAGCTTGGCTTGGACAGGGGACTACGAGCAGTACTTC
cdr3_aa: CASSLAWTGDYEQYF
j_call: TRBJ2-7
d_call: TRBD1
clone_size: NA
cdr3_length: 15
v_call: TRBV5-1

cdr3_nt: TGCGCCAGCAGCCAAGAGGGCCCCGGGACTAGCGGGAGAAATGAGCAGTTCTTC
cdr3_aa: CASSQEGPGTSGRNEQFF
j_call: TRBJ2-1
d_call: TRBD2
clone_size: NA
cdr3_length: 18
v_call: TRBV4-3

cdr3_nt: TGTGCCAGCAGCTTCGGTAGGGCGGCCAGTATAACCGGGGAGCTGTTTTTT
cdr3_aa: CASSFGRAASITGELFF
j_call: TRBJ2-2
d_call: NA
clone_size: NA
cdr3_length: 17
v_call: TRBV5-4

cdr3_nt: TGTGCCAGCAGTTACGGGGGGCGGGAGCAGTACTTC
cdr3_aa: CASSYGGREQYF
j_call: TRBJ2-7
d_call: NA
clone_size: NA
cdr3_length: 12
v_call: TRBV27

cdr3_nt: TGTGCCATCAGTGACCACGGGACTAGCGGCACATCACCGTACGAGCAGTACTTC
cdr3_aa: CAISDHGTSGTSPYEQYF
j_call: TRBJ2-7
d_call: TRBD2
clone_size: NA
cdr3_length: 18
v_call: TRBV10-3

cdr3_nt: TGTGCCAGCAGCCCAAGCGGGGGCGGGGAGACCCAGTACTTC
cdr3_aa: CASSPSGGGETQYF
j_call: TRBJ2-5
d_call: TRBD2
clone_size: NA
cdr3_length: 14
v_call: TRBV7-3

cdr3_nt: TGTGCCAGCAGCGTAGGCGGGGGGGCCCGAGAGACCCAGTACTTC
cdr3_aa: CASSVGGGARETQYF
j_call: TRBJ2-5
d_call: TRBD2
clone_size: NA
cdr3_length: 15
v_call: TRBV9

cdr3_nt: TGTGCCAGCAGCATCGACAGGGGCGTCACCGGGGAGCTGTTTTTT
cdr3_aa: CASSIDRGVTGELFF
j_call: TRBJ2-2
d_call: TRBD1
clone_size: once
cdr3_length: 15
v_call: TRBV7-9

cdr3_nt: TGTGCCAGCAGCGACACTCGGACAGGGGGAGTAGAGACCCAGTACTTC
cdr3_aa: CASSDTRTGGVETQYF
j_call: TRBJ2-5
d_call: TRBD1
clone_size: NA
cdr3_length: 16
v_call: TRBV7-3

cdr3_nt: TGTGCCAGCAGTTTTCGGAAGGCCTATGGCTACACCTTC
cdr3_aa: CASSFRKAYGYTF
j_call: TRBJ1-2
d_call: NA
clone_size: once
cdr3_length: 13
v_call: TRBV28

cdr3_nt: TGTGCCAGCAGTTCCCTCGGGGAGGATCCCTACGAGCAGTACTTC
cdr3_aa: CASSSLGEDPYEQYF
j_call: TRBJ2-7
d_call: NA
clone_size: NA
cdr3_length: 15
v_call: TRBV6-5

cdr3_nt: TGTGCCAGCAGTTTATCGCCTGAAGCTTTCTTT
cdr3_aa: CASSLSPEAFF
j_call: TRBJ1-1
d_call: NA
clone_size: once
cdr3_length: 11
v_call: TRBV28

cdr3_nt: TGTGCCAGTCGCATCTACGAGCAGTACTTC
cdr3_aa: CASRIYEQYF
j_call: TRBJ2-7
d_call: NA
clone_size: NA
cdr3_length: 10
v_call: TRBV6-6

cdr3_nt: TGTGCCAGCAGCCCCCGCGAGGACACCATATATTTT
cdr3_aa: CASSPREDTIYF
j_call: TRBJ1-3
d_call: NA
clone_size: NA
cdr3_length: 12
v_call: TRBV9

cdr3_nt: TGTGCCAGCAGCTTAGCAGGGGGCAATGAGCAGTTCTTC
cdr3_aa: CASSLAGGNEQFF
j_call: TRBJ2-1
d_call: NA
clone_size: large
cdr3_length: 13
v_call: TRBV7-7

cdr3_nt: TGTGCCTGGCGGGGGTTGGCCTCCTACAATGAGCAGTTCTTC
cdr3_aa: CAWRGLASYNEQFF
j_call: TRBJ2-1
d_call: NA
clone_size: NA
cdr3_length: 14
v_call: TRBV30

cdr3_nt: TGTGCCAGCCGACCTAGGGGGGGGAACACTGAAGCTTTCTTT
cdr3_aa: CASRPRGGNTEAFF
j_call: TRBJ1-1
d_call: NA
clone_size: NA
cdr3_length: 14
v_call: TRBV27

cdr3_nt: TGCGCCAGCAGCTTGGTCGGGGGAAGCTCCTACGAGCAGTACTTC
cdr3_aa: CASSLVGGSSYEQYF
j_call: TRBJ2-7
d_call: NA
clone_size: NA
cdr3_length: 15
v_call: TRBV5-1

cdr3_nt: TGTGCCAGCAGCCAGGGACGGAATAGCAATCAGCCCCAGCATTTT
cdr3_aa: CASSQGRNSNQPQHF
j_call: TRBJ1-5
d_call: NA
clone_size: few
cdr3_length: 15
v_call: TRBV4-2

cdr3_nt: TGTGCCAGCGGCACAGCCTATGGCTACACCTTC
cdr3_aa: CASGTAYGYTF
j_call: TRBJ1-2
d_call: NA
clone_size: NA
cdr3_length: 11
v_call: TRBV14

cdr3_nt: TGTGCCAGCAGCTTAGAAACAAACTCCTACGAGCAGTACTTC
cdr3_aa: CASSLETNSYEQYF
j_call: TRBJ2-7
d_call: NA
clone_size: NA
cdr3_length: 14
v_call: TRBV7-6

cdr3_nt: TGTGCCAGCAGCTTAGCAGGGTACGGTCAGCCCCAGCATTTT
cdr3_aa: CASSLAGYGQPQHF
j_call: TRBJ1-5
d_call: NA
clone_size: NA
cdr3_length: 14
v_call: TRBV7-6

cdr3_nt: TGTGCCAGCAGCTACACCGTGGACAGCTACGAGCAGTACTTC
cdr3_aa: CASSYTVDSYEQYF
j_call: TRBJ2-7
d_call: NA
clone_size: NA
cdr3_length: 14
v_call: TRBV7-2

cdr3_nt: TGCGCCAGCAGTGATCCTAGTTTGTCTGATACGCAGTATTTT
cdr3_aa: CASSDPSLSDTQYF
j_call: TRBJ2-3
d_call: NA
clone_size: NA
cdr3_length: 14
v_call: TRBV10-1

cdr3_nt: TGTGCCAGCAGCTTAGTCTTCGGGACAGGGGGCTCCTACAATGAGCAGTTCTTC
cdr3_aa: CASSLVFGTGGSYNEQFF
j_call: TRBJ2-1
d_call: TRBD1
clone_size: medium-sized
cdr3_length: 18
v_call: TRBV11-3

cdr3_nt: TGTGCCAGCTCCGGCGGGGGGAACACTGAAGCTTTCTTT
cdr3_aa: CASSGGGNTEAFF
j_call: TRBJ1-1
d_call: NA
clone_size: NA
cdr3_length: 13
v_call: TRBV7-6

cdr3_nt: TGTGCCAGCAGCTCCCTAGACGAAGTCTACGAGCAGTACTTC
cdr3_aa: CASSSLDEVYEQYF
j_call: TRBJ2-7
d_call: NA
clone_size: NA
cdr3_length: 14
v_call: TRBV5-4

cdr3_nt: TGTGCCAGCAGCCCCTGGACTAGCGGGGCCACAGATACGCAGTATTTT
cdr3_aa: CASSPWTSGATDTQYF
j_call: TRBJ2-3
d_call: TRBD2
clone_size: NA
cdr3_length: 16
v_call: TRBV7-2